The 32 T cell receptor beta chains below come from one sample, sequenced in a study of cytomegalovirus exposure and HLA in healthy donors. This PCR relied on a set of 60 Vbeta primers and 13 Jbeta primers. Libraries were prepared by immunoSEQ multiplex PCR; TCRdb keeps only in-frame clonotypes and omits some of them. The sample lists 150,000 to 200,000 clones, roughly four fifths occurring once. The sequencing sample was made of PBMCs. The receptor set was obtained from a man aged 35-49 years in good health and CMV-seronegative.

The chain has TRBV15 and TRBJ1-5, with D possibly matching TRBD1 (6 bases). The CDR3 loop spans 13 amino acids. Germline V gene data show CDR1 as LNHNV and CDR2 as YYDKDF (reference sequence). V was cut by 4 bases and J by 5 bases, with 9 bases left in between. The DNA of the CDR3 is TGTGCCACCAGCAACGAGGGGGATCAGCCCCAGCATTTT. Translating it yields CATSNEGDQPQHF.

This clone appeared a few times. This rearrangement joins TRBV5-1 to TRBJ2-2, with 12 bases lining up with TRBD1. The germline V gene has CDR1 SGHRS and CDR2 YFSETQ. The V and J ends lost 5 bases and 4 bases, in that order; junction bases with no gene match: 9. The CDR3 consists of 17 residues. In nucleotides, the CDR3 is TGCGCCAGCAGTTTCGCGGGACAGGGGGCGTCCACCGGGGAGCTGTTTTTT. Translating it yields CASSFAGQGASTGELFF.

This clone has more than one count but fewer than ten. The rearrangement links TRBV21-1 to TRBJ1-4. TRBV21-1 is designated a pseudogene. This CDR3 is 15 amino acids long. The CDR3: CASSKGGPLGEKLFF. Written as DNA, the CDR3 is TGTGCCAGCAGCAAGGGAGGCCCTCTGGGCGAAAAACTGTTTTTT.

The chain has TRBV9 and TRBJ1-5; 7 nucleotides align to TRBD1. The junction had 8 bases not matched to a gene; V was cut back by 3 bases and J by 2 bases. Germline V lookup: CDR1 SGDLS, CDR2 YYNGEE. CDR3 length: 16 residues. Here the CDR3 DNA reads TGTGCCAGCAGCGGAGGAACAGGGGATGGCAATCAGCCCCAGCATTTT. The encoded protein is CASSGGTGDGNQPQHF.

The chain carries TRBV2 and TRBJ1-2, with 8 bases that match TRBD1. Unmatched junction bases numbered 8, after V lost 1 base and J lost 4 bases. The CDR3 sequence is 16 residues long. Germline V gene lookup returns CDR1 SNHLY and CDR2 FYNNEI. CDR3 bases: TGTGCCAGCAGTGAAGAGGACAGGGAGGTTGGCTATGGCTACACCTTC. This sequence encodes CASSEEDREVGYGYTF.

The chain links TRBV7-7 to TRBJ2-3, with TRBD2 matching 13 bases. The germline V gene encodes CDR1 SSHAT and CDR2 FNYEAQ (reference sequence). CDR3 size: 16 residues. V lost 5 bases, J lost 6 bases, and 8 bases stayed unmatched. CDR3 protein: CASSQGLAGKADTQYF. The DNA for the CDR3 is TGTGCCAGCAGCCAGGGACTAGCGGGAAAGGCGGATACGCAGTATTTT.

As to this clone: At one of its ends the junction is not consistent with the germline gene, which may arise from a read error. V is TRBV7-9 and J is TRBJ2-5, with D possibly being TRBD2 (6 bases). The CDR3 contains 14 residues. Germline CDR1 reads SEHNR; CDR2 reads FQNEAQ (reference sequence). CDR3 in amino acids: CSSSLEAGKETQYF. The CDR3 region has the DNA TGTTCCAGCAGCTTAGAGGCGGGAAAAGAGACCCAGTACTTC.

V gene TRBV4-1 combines with J gene TRBJ2-7; 10 bases fit TRBD2. The CDR3 totals 15 residues. Looked up from germline, CDR1 is MGHRA and CDR2 is YSYEKL. V was clipped by 0 bases and J by 1 base; unmatched bases: 0. CDR3 amino acids: CASSQETSGSYEQYF. For the CDR3, the DNA is TGCGCCAGCAGCCAAGAGACTAGCGGGTCCTACGAGCAGTACTTC.

In DNA, the CDR3 is TGTGCCAGCAGCTTACTAGCGGGGTTACAAGAGACCCAGTACTTC. Translated, it gives CASSLLAGLQETQYF. The J gene is TRBJ2-5, the V gene TRBV7-8; 9 bases align to TRBD2. The CDR3 is made up of 15 amino acids. V lost 2 bases, J lost 2 bases, and 3 bases stayed unmatched. Germline V gene sequence: CDR1 SGHVS, CDR2 FQNEAQ.

The chain uses TRBV7-2 and TRBJ2-1; 9 nucleotides line up with TRBD2. Germline V lookup: CDR1 SGHTA, CDR2 FQGNSA. CDR3 length equals 16 residues. Germline trimming cut 1 base from V and 7 bases from J; bases unmatched to any gene: 8. The CDR3 here is CASSLGLAVLGNEQFF. As DNA, the CDR3 is TGTGCCAGCAGCTTAGGACTAGCGGTCCTTGGGAATGAGCAGTTCTTC. The variable domain in full, with the rest retrieved from reference TRBV7-2 and TRBJ2-1, is GAGVSQSPSNKVTEKGKDVELRCDPISGHTALYWYRQSLGQGLEFLIYFQGNSAPDKSGLPSDRFSAERTGGSVSTLTIQRTQQEDSAVYLCASSLGLAVLGNEQFFGPGTRLTVL.

The chain carries TRBV2 and TRBJ2-5, with D perhaps matching TRBD1 (6 bases). The V gene's germline CDR1 is SNHLY and CDR2 FYNNEI. CDR3 length: 16 amino acids. V lost 8 bases to trimming and J lost 1 base, with 20 bases between them. CDR3 coding DNA: TGTGCCAGCGTGGGGACAACGGGAAGTCGCCAAGAGACCCAGTACTTC. It translates to CASVGTTGSRQETQYF.

This sequence joins TRBV30 and TRBJ2-5; TRBD2 agrees at 9 bases. The CDR3 loop spans 15 amino acids. CDR1 and CDR2 from the germline V gene are GTSNPN and SVGIG (reference sequence). Unmatched junction bases numbered 10, after V lost 3 bases and J lost 5 bases. CDR3 nucleotides: TGTGCCTGGAGGTACAATAGCGGGAGAGGCGAGACCCAGTACTTC. Its protein is CAWRYNSGRGETQYF.

The CDR3 region has the DNA TGTGCCAGCAGCGTAGGGAGGGACGAGCAGTACTTC. It encodes CASSVGRDEQYF. V is TRBV9 and J is TRBJ2-7, with D possibly being TRBD2 (6 bases). V was shortened by 0 bases and J by 5 bases, with 6 bases between the two germline ends. The CDR3 sequence is 12 residues long. From germline, CDR1 is SGDLS and CDR2 YYNGEE.

J is TRBJ1-2 and V is TRBV5-6; D unresolved. This CDR3 is 13 amino acids long. Between the trimmed V and J ends, which lost 4 bases and 2 bases, there was a span of 9 bases. In germline, CDR1 is SGHDT, CDR2 YYEEEE. CDR3 loop: CASSDDTNYGYTF. DNA for the CDR3: TGTGCCAGCAGCGATGACACGAACTATGGCTACACCTTC.

V usage is TRBV11-2 and J usage is TRBJ2-3; TRBD2 agrees at 8 bases. Germline CDR1 is SGHAT and CDR2 is FQNNGV. The length of the CDR3 is 15 residues. V gave up 5 bases and J gave up 6 bases; unmatched junction bases: 10. CDR3 nucleotides: TGTGCCAGCAGCAGAATAAGCGGGAGTTCGGATACGCAGTATTTT. This translates into CASSRISGSSDTQYF. Together with reference TRBV11-2 and TRBJ2-3, the CDR3 gives the full variable domain: EAGVAQSPRYKIIEKRQSVAFWCNPISGHATLYWYQQILGQGPKLLIQFQNNGVVDDSQLPKDRFSAERLKGVDSTLKIQPAKLEDSAVYLCASSRISGSSDTQYFGPGTRLTVL.

The chain links TRBV5-6 to TRBJ2-5, with a weak D call TRBD2 (5 bases). This CDR3 comprises 15 residues. Trimming removed 0 bases at V and 3 bases at J, with 12 bases between. From germline, CDR1 is SGHDT and CDR2 YYEEEE. Here the CDR3 DNA reads TGTGCCAGCAGCTTGGACCGGGGTTTTAAAGAGACCCAGTACTTC. It encodes CASSLDRGFKETQYF.

V usage is TRBV19 and J usage is TRBJ1-2; the match to TRBD1 covers 8 bases. Per the germline V gene, CDR1 is LNHDA and CDR2 is SQIVND (reference sequence). V lost 3 bases and J lost 8; bases outside the gene matches: 20. There are 18 residues in the CDR3. In nucleotides, the CDR3 is TGTGCCAGTAGTATTCGAGTAGGCGGACAGGGAGTTTTGGGAGGCTACACCTTC. Translating gives CASSIRVGGQGVLGGYTF.

This chain joins TRBV30 and TRBJ1-2, with D perhaps TRBD1 (6 bases). Germline CDR1 GTSNPN, CDR2 SVGIG (reference sequence). V was clipped by 7 bases and J by 0 bases, with 18 bases between them. The CDR3 consists of 15 residues. The CDR3 sequence is CALTWDNLSNYGYTF. The CDR3 DNA is TGTGCCTTAACCTGGGACAACCTGTCTAACTATGGCTACACCTTC.

This chain joins TRBV13 and TRBJ2-1; 7 nucleotides line up with TRBD2. Trimming cost V 7 bases and J 9 bases; bases outside gene matches: 6. The CDR3 loop spans 12 amino acids. Germline V gene lookup returns CDR1 PRHDT and CDR2 FYEKMQ (reference sequence). The CDR3 is CASTEAGLEQFF. DNA of the CDR3: TGTGCCAGCACCGAAGCGGGGCTTGAGCAGTTCTTC. Drawing the rest from reference TRBV13 and TRBJ2-1, the complete variable domain is AAGVIQSPRHLIKEKRETATLKCYPIPRHDTVYWYQQGPGQDPQFLISFYEKMQSDKGSIPDRFSAQQFSDYHSELNMSSLELGDSALYFCASTEAGLEQFFGPGTRLTVL.

The rearrangement uses TRBV9 and TRBJ2-3; D is perhaps TRBD1 (7 bases). Trimming left V 0 bases short and J 3 bases short, with 14 bases between. The CDR3 sequence is 16 residues long. Germline V lookup: CDR1 SGDLS, CDR2 YYNGEE. The CDR3 sequence: CASSVDQGGFTDTQYF. DNA of the CDR3: TGTGCCAGCAGCGTAGACCAGGGGGGATTTACAGATACGCAGTATTTT.

The rearrangement links TRBV2 to TRBJ2-2; tentative D call: TRBD2 (6 bases). This CDR3 has 14 residues. Per germline, CDR1 SNHLY and CDR2 FYNNEI. V was shortened by 6 bases and J by 3 bases, with 11 bases between the two germline ends. In DNA form, the CDR3 reads TGTGCCAGCAGGGAGGACTATCACACCGGGGAGCTGTTTTTT. Amino acid sequence: CASREDYHTGELFF.

There are a few counts of this clone. The chain links TRBV12-5 to TRBJ2-1; the D gene is possibly TRBD2 (6 bases). V lost 7 bases and J 6 bases, leaving 22 bases between the germline ends. Germline assignment: CDR1 LGHNT and CDR2 FRNRAP. This CDR3 contains 16 residues. The CDR3 here is CASAGMGGRGGNEQFF. In DNA form, the CDR3 reads TGTGCTAGTGCCGGGATGGGCGGGCGGGGAGGCAATGAGCAGTTCTTC. Full variable domain (missing parts from reference TRBV12-5 and TRBJ2-1): DARVTQTPRHKVTEMGQEVTMRCQPILGHNTVFWYRQTMMQGLELLAYFRNRAPLDDSGMPKDRFSAEMPDATLATLKIQPSEPRDSAVYFCASAGMGGRGGNEQFFGPGTRLTVL.

This chain joins TRBV20-1 and TRBJ2-1; D is unresolved. This CDR3 comprises 11 residues. The germline gives CDR1 DFQATT, CDR2 SNEGSKA (reference sequence). The V and J ends lost 0 bases and 9 bases respectively, with 6 bases between them. CDR3 sequence (DNA): TGCAGTGCTAGAGATTTAGCTGAGCAGTTCTTC. Its translation: CSARDLAEQFF.

The chain employs TRBV6-5 and TRBJ1-5, with D perhaps TRBD1 (5 bases). This CDR3 has 14 amino acids. The V gene lost 4 bases and the J gene lost 3 bases, with 10 bases spanning the gap. Germline loops: CDR1 MNHEY, CDR2 SVGAGI. CDR3 protein: CASSFRVSNQPQHF. The CDR3 region has the DNA TGTGCCAGCAGTTTCAGGGTTTCCAATCAGCCCCAGCATTTT.

The chain recombines TRBV6-6 with TRBJ1-1; weak D call: TRBD1 (5 bases). CDR3 length equals 13 residues. Trimming left V 6 bases short and J 5 bases short, with 13 bases between. Germline V gene sequence: CDR1 MNHNY, CDR2 SVGAGI (reference sequence). As DNA, the CDR3 is TGTGCCAGCAGGCGCGACGGGGGGACTGAAGCTTTCTTT. It specifies CASRRDGGTEAFF.

This sequence joins TRBV6-1 and TRBJ2-7; D unclear. Trimming shortened V by 11 bases and J by 2 bases, and 7 bases separated the two germline ends. Germline CDR1 MNHNS, CDR2 SASEGT. This CDR3 is built from 10 residues. The CDR3 bases are TGTGCCCTAGATACCTACGAGCAGTACTTC. Translating it yields CALDTYEQYF.

This chain joins TRBV28 and TRBJ1-1, with D perhaps TRBD1 (6 bases). Germline CDR1 is MDHEN and CDR2 is SYDVKM. This CDR3 is 16 amino acids long. V lost 3 bases to trimming and J lost 3 bases, with 17 bases between them. DNA for the CDR3: TGTGCCAGCAGTTTTTTTTGGGGGGAGGGGGACACTGAAGCTTTCTTT. This codes for CASSFFWGEGDTEAFF.

The V and J genes are TRBV2 and TRBJ1-5; 7 bases align to TRBD1. The CDR3 contains 13 residues. Trimming at V came to 6 bases and at J to 4 bases, leaving 3 bases not matched to a gene. Germline V CDR1 and CDR2: SNHLY, FYNNEI. The CDR3 bases are TGTGCCAGCAGGGGACAGATTAATCAGCCCCAGCATTTT. Translated: CASRGQINQPQHF.

This clone was detected a few times. V gene TRBV27 combines with J gene TRBJ2-1; D is unresolved. CDR3 length equals 15 residues. Trimming cost V 1 base and J 2 bases, with 9 bases left between them. CDR1 and CDR2 (germline): MNHEY, SMNVEV (reference sequence). CDR3 loop: CASSLYILPYNEQFF. The CDR3 nucleotides are TGTGCCAGCAGTTTATATATTCTCCCCTACAATGAGCAGTTCTTC.

V and J are TRBV29-1 and TRBJ2-7; 9 bases align to TRBD1. The CDR3 length is 13 residues. Germline loops: CDR1 SQVTM, CDR2 ANQGSEA. V lost 7 bases to trimming and J lost 3 bases; unmatched junction nucleotides: 7. CDR3 DNA: TGCAGCGCCCGACAGGGGGGCGGCTACGAGCAGTACTTC. It specifies CSARQGGGYEQYF.

V is TRBV2 and J is TRBJ2-1; 12 nucleotides align to TRBD2. The CDR3 spans 15 residues. Germline V CDR1 and CDR2: SNHLY, FYNNEI. V lost 4 bases to trimming and J lost 7 bases; unmatched junction nucleotides: 5. CDR3 sequence (DNA): TGTGCCAGCAGTGTAGCTAGCGGGAGGGGTAATGAGCAGTTCTTC. This codes for CASSVASGRGNEQFF.

The chain couples TRBV27 to TRBJ2-5; no firm D call. The V gene lost 3 bases and the J gene lost 1 base, with 9 bases spanning the gap. The germline V gene encodes CDR1 MNHEY and CDR2 SMNVEV (reference sequence). This CDR3 comprises 14 residues. CDR3 DNA sequence: TGTGCCAGCAGTTTTAATCGGTTCCAAGAGACCCAGTACTTC. As protein: CASSFNRFQETQYF.